This T cell receptor beta chain was captured in a study of CD8 T cells in Susac syndrome. V trimming: 6 bases; J trimming: 7 bases; junction bases outside the gene matches: 7. The CDR3 has 14 residues. The germline gives CDR1 KGHDR, CDR2 SFDVKD. Random hexamers served to reverse transcribe roughly 0.5 to 1 ug RNA. By means of immunoSEQ multiplex PCR, TCR beta CDR3 spanning 54 Vbeta and 13 Jbeta underwent amplification. TCRdb recomputed calls from the immunoSEQ multiplex PCR reads with MiXCR, one row per CDR3 protein. This table holds some 200,000 distinct CDR3 sequences, 95% found once. Study-level points and caveats: Clonal expansion was absent from the CD4+ T cell repertoires in Susac syndrome. In its TCR sequencing and HLA analysis, the study acknowledged that the number of individuals was relatively small.

Worth noting for this clonotype: Its antigen is unidentified.

Sequenced material: CD4+ T cells from PBMCs. The V gene is TRBV24-1, the J gene TRBJ2-2; 7 bases are a match to TRBD1. This receptor was taken from a human donor with Susac syndrome. The DNA of the CDR3 is TGTGCCACCAGTCCCGGGACAGCAGGCGGGGAGCTGTTTTTT. It specifies CATSPGTAGGELFF.